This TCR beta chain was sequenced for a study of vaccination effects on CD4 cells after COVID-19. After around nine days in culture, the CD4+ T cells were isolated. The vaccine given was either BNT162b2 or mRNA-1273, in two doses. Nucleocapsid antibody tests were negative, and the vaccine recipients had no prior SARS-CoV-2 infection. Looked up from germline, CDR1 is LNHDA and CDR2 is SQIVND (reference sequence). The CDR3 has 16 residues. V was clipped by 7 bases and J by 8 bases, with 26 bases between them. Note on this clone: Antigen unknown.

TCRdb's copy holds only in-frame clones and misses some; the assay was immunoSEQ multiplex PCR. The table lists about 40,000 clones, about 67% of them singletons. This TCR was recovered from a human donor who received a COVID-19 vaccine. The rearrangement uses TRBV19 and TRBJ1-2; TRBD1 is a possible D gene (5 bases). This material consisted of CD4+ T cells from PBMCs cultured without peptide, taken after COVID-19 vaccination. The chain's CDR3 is CASTEFPTGTSSGYTF. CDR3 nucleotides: TGTGCCAGTACCGAATTCCCGACCGGGACCTCATCGGGCTACACCTTC.